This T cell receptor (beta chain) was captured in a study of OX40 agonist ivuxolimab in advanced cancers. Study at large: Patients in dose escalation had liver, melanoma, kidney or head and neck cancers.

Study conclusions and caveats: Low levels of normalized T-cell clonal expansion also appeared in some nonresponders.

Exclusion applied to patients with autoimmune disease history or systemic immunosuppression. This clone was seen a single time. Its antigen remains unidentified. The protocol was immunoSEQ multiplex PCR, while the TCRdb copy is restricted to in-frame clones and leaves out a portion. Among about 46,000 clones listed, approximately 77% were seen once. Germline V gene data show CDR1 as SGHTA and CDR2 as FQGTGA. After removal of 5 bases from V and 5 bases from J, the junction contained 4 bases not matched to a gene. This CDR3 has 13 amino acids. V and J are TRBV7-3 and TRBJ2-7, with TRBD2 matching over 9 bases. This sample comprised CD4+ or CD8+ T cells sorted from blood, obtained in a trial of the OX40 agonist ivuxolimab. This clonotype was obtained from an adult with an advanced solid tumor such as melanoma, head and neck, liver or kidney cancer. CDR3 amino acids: CASSLWTSDEQYF. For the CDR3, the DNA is TGTGCCAGCAGCCTATGGACTAGCGACGAGCAGTACTTC.